These 11 T cell receptor beta chains were sequenced from one sample in a study of T cells in Graves' hyperthyroidism and ophthalmopathy. RNA transcripts were the template for amplifying TCR beta CDR3 regions. When the TCR CDR3 underwent first-round RT-PCR, the HTBI primer set was used. TCRdb reprocessed the multiplex PCR reads with MiXCR, giving one entry per CDR3 protein. The sample records approximately 520,000 distinct CDR3 sequences, around 21% being singletons. The specimen sequenced was blood. The receptors shown here come from a man younger than 30 with Graves' hyperthyroidism.

As regards this clonotype: The missing conserved phenylalanine or tryptophan at the end of this CDR3 makes a read error likely. The chain links TRBV7-8 to TRBJ2-3; 10 bases match TRBD2. The ends lost 4 bases at V and 0 bases at J; junction bases unmatched: 4. The CDR3 is 16 residues long. The germline V gene has CDR1 SGHVS and CDR2 FQNEAQ. CDR3 sequence (DNA): TGTGCCAGCAGCTCTAGCGGGGGAGCTAGCACAGATACGCAGTATTTG. Its translation: CASSSSGGASTDTQYL.

This clonotype was observed many times. The gene calls are TRBV30 and TRBJ1-2, with TRBD1 as a possible D gene (6 bases). Trimming removed 0 bases from V and 4 bases from J, with 24 bases in between. This CDR3 contains 18 residues. Germline V gene data show CDR1 as GTSNPN and CDR2 as SVGIG (reference sequence). CDR3 sequence: CAWSVLVYREKVGYGYTF. In DNA form, the CDR3 reads TGTGCCTGGAGTGTACTGGTATACAGGGAGAAAGTGGGCTATGGCTACACCTTC.

This clonotype has a count of ten or more. This chain connects TRBV6-1 to TRBJ1-5; a weak D match, TRBD1 (6 bases). The V gene's germline CDR1 is MNHNS and CDR2 SASEGT. Trimming pared 6 bases from V and 4 bases from J, leaving 19 bases between. There are 16 residues in the CDR3. CDR3 nucleotide sequence: TGTGCCAGCAGAGAAATGATGGGGGCGAGGAATCAGCCCCAGCATTTT. It codes for CASREMMGARNQPQHF.

This clonotype was detected ten times or more. The genes are TRBV28 and TRBJ1-1; D is uncertain. Germline CDR1 reads MDHEN; CDR2 reads SYDVKM. This CDR3 contains 14 residues. Trimming shortened V by 10 bases and J by 1 base, and 16 bases separated the two germline ends. The CDR3: CATTLRRRNTEAFF. The CDR3 DNA reads as TGTGCCACAACTCTTCGACGCCGGAACACTGAAGCTTTCTTT.

This clonotype was recorded a few times. The chain joins TRBV20-1 to TRBJ2-7; D is tentatively TRBD1 or TRBD2 (6 bases each). Trimming pared 2 bases from V and 1 base from J, leaving 15 bases between. The germline V gene encodes CDR1 DFQATT and CDR2 SNEGSKA (reference sequence). This CDR3 spans 15 amino acids. This chain's CDR3 is CSARPGASASYEQYF. CDR3 sequence (DNA): TGCAGTGCTAGACCGGGGGCCTCCGCTTCCTACGAGCAGTACTTC.

This clonotype was detected ten times or more. The V and J genes are TRBV5-4 and TRBJ2-5; D is tentatively TRBD1 or TRBD2 (5 bases each). The CDR3 has 14 amino acids. V was trimmed by 4 bases and J by 5 bases, leaving 15 bases between them. Germline V CDR1 and CDR2: SGHNT, YYREEE (reference sequence). CDR3 DNA sequence: TGTGCCAGCAGCAACGGGGCGATGACGGAGACCCAGTACTTC. It yields the protein CASSNGAMTETQYF.

This clonotype showed up just a few times. The chain employs TRBV5-1 and TRBJ2-2; D is unclear. This CDR3 spans 15 amino acids. Per germline, CDR1 SGHRS and CDR2 YFSETQ. Trimming cost V 1 base and J 1 base, with 8 bases left between them. CDR3 residues: CASSLYGQNTGELFF. CDR3 sequence (DNA): TGCGCCAGCAGCTTGTACGGCCAGAACACCGGGGAGCTGTTTTTT.

As DNA, the CDR3 is TGCGCCAGCAGCGGCTGGACAGGGCGCAACTATGGCTACACCTTC. It is translated as CASSGWTGRNYGYTF. The chain is built from TRBV5-1 and TRBJ1-2; the match to TRBD1 covers 8 bases. V gave up 4 bases and J gave up 2 bases; unmatched junction bases: 7. This CDR3 is 15 amino acids long. The germline CDR1 and CDR2 sequences are SGHRS and YFSETQ. The full variable domain, in which reference TRBV5-1 and TRBJ1-2 provide the parts outside the CDR3, is KAGVTQTPRYLIKTRGQQVTLSCSPISGHRSVSWYQQTPGQGLQFLFEYFSETQRNKGNFPGRFSGRQFSNSRSEMNVSTLELGDSALYLCASSGWTGRNYGYTFGSGTRLTVV.

This clonotype was counted once. V usage is TRBV7-2 and J usage is TRBJ2-7, with D perhaps TRBD1 (6 bases). Germline CDR1 is SGHTA and CDR2 is FQGNSA. Trimming pared 5 bases from V and 2 bases from J, leaving 16 bases between. This CDR3 is built from 15 residues. Here the CDR3 reads CASSNAPGVAYEQYF. For the CDR3, the DNA is TGTGCCAGCAGCAACGCTCCAGGGGTGGCCTACGAGCAGTACTTC. Full variable domain (remainder filled in from reference TRBV7-2 and TRBJ2-7): GAGVSQSPSNKVTEKGKDVELRCDPISGHTALYWYRQSLGQGLEFLIYFQGNSAPDKSGLPSDRFSAERTGGSVSTLTIQRTQQEDSAVYLCASSNAPGVAYEQYFGPGTRLTVT.

This clonotype was recorded many times. J is TRBJ2-7 and V is TRBV11-2; either TRBD1 or TRBD2 may supply D (5 bases each). Trimming left V 1 base short and J 6 bases short, with 13 bases between. The CDR3 contains 14 residues. CDR1 and CDR2 (germline): SGHAT, FQNNGV. This chain's CDR3 is CASSLAGPQGEQYF. The CDR3 DNA sequence: TGTGCCAGCAGCTTAGCGGGGCCCCAGGGCGAGCAGTACTTC.

This clonotype has more than one count but fewer than ten. This chain joins TRBV6-1 and TRBJ2-7, with 8 bases lining up with TRBD1. There are 13 residues in the CDR3. The V and J ends lost 4 bases and 6 bases, in that order; junction bases with no gene match: 5. Germline assignment: CDR1 MNHNS and CDR2 SASEGT. The DNA for the CDR3 is TGTGCCAGCAGTGCCGACAGGGGAAGCGAGCAGTACTTC. Translating gives CASSADRGSEQYF.